This TCR beta chain comes out of a study of blood T cell repertoires in COVID-19. Looking at the study overall: Both acute and convalescent COVID-19 samples were obtained from the United States, Italy and Spain. The cDNA or gDNA used as material had been derived from T cells, B-cell-depleted T cells, or PBMCs.

TCRdb's table, derived via immunoSEQ multiplex PCR, lists solely in-frame clones and lacks some. Counted here are more than 110,000 clones, approximately 78% occurring once; the ten biggest clones make up less than 7.5%. The CDR3 runs to 15 residues. With V trimmed by 7 bases and J by 1 base, 9 bases remained unmatched. Germline-derived CDR1 and CDR2 are SQVTM and ANQGSEA. Source material: PBMCs or T cells enriched from blood (not recorded which). This sequence was found in a woman in her forties or fifties who had recovered from COVID-19. This sequence joins TRBV29-1 and TRBJ2-7; 11 bases align to TRBD2. The CDR3 DNA reads as TGCAGCGCCGTTCCTACTAGCGGGGGTTCCTACGAGCAGTACTTC. Translating gives CSAVPTSGGSYEQYF.